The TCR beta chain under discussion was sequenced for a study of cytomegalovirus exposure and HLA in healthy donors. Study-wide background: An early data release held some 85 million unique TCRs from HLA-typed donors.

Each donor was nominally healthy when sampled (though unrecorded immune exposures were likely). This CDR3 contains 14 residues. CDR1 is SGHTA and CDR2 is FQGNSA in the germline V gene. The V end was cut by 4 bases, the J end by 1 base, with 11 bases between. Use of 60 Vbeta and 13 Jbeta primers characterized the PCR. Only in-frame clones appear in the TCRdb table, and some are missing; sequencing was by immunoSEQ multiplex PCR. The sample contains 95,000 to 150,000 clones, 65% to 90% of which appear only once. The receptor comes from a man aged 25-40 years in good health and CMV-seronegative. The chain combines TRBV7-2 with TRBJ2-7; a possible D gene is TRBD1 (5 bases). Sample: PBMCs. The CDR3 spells CASSSTQVSYEQYF. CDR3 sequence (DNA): TGTGCCAGCAGCTCGACACAGGTTTCCTACGAGCAGTACTTC. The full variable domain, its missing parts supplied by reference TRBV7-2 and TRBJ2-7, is GAGVSQSPSNKVTEKGKDVELRCDPISGHTALYWYRQSLGQGLEFLIYFQGNSAPDKSGLPSDRFSAERTGGSVSTLTIQRTQQEDSAVYLCASSSTQVSYEQYFGPGTRLTVT.